One and the same sample provided the 11 T cell receptor beta chains below, sequenced in a study of vaccination effects on CD4 cells after COVID-19. Clones were sequenced by immunoSEQ multiplex PCR, and TCRdb holds only the in-frame ones, with some missing. The sample carries nearly 45,000 clones, roughly four fifths recorded once. No antigens are known for them. ViraFEST expansion of antigen-specific CD4+ T cells with viral peptide pools preceded sequencing. Isolation of CD4+ T cells took place after approximately 10 days of culture. A PCR test confirmed that the person had SARS-CoV-2 infection between March and December 2020. This material consisted of CD4+ T cells from PBMCs cultured with a peptide pool, taken before COVID-19 vaccination. Receptors were obtained from a human donor who had a prior SARS-CoV-2 infection.

This CDR3 is CASSPGLAGSFDYNEQFF. CDR3 nucleotide sequence: TGTGCCAGCAGCCCGGGACTAGCGGGGAGTTTTGACTACAATGAGCAGTTCTTC. V and J are TRBV7-8 and TRBJ2-1, with 13 bases identical to TRBD2. Per the germline V gene, CDR1 is SGHVS and CDR2 is FQNEAQ. The CDR3 has 18 amino acids. J was trimmed by 3 bases and V by 5 bases; bases with no gene match: 10.

The V and J genes are TRBV7-3 and TRBJ2-1; 7 nucleotides match TRBD2. The V segment lost 1 base and the J segment 7 bases; nucleotides outside the gene matches: 10. Germline assignment: CDR1 SGHTA and CDR2 FQGTGA. The CDR3 contains 16 residues. This CDR3 reads CASSLRWRGTGNEQFF. The CDR3 nucleotides read TGTGCCAGCAGCTTAAGGTGGCGGGGGACGGGGAATGAGCAGTTCTTC.

This clone was counted only a few times. The chain combines TRBV30 with TRBJ2-1; 11 nucleotides match TRBD2. Germline CDR1 is GTSNPN and CDR2 is SVGIG (reference sequence). CDR3 size: 14 residues. Trimming at V came to 5 bases and at J to 3 bases, leaving 3 bases not matched to a gene. CDR3 DNA: TGTGCCTGGGCGGGACTAGCGGACTACAATGAGCAGTTCTTC. Its protein is CAWAGLADYNEQFF.

The chain couples TRBV12-3 or TRBV12-4 to TRBJ1-1, with a tentative D call TRBD1 (5 bases). This CDR3 spans 13 amino acids. V gave up 7 bases and J gave up 5 bases, with 14 bases separating them. CDR3 in DNA: TGTGCCAGCACCACCGACAGACGGACTGAAGCTTTCTTT. This sequence encodes CASTTDRRTEAFF.

The chain's CDR3 is CASGLILRQGLASPLHF. DNA of the CDR3: TGTGCTAGTGGTTTGATACTTAGACAGGGTTTGGCTTCACCCCTCCACTTT. J is TRBJ1-6 and V is TRBV12-5; 7 bases are a match to TRBD1. V shed 2 bases, J shed 9 bases, and the junction held 13 bases outside the gene matches. The germline V gene has CDR1 LGHNT and CDR2 FRNRAP. This CDR3 comprises 17 residues.

The chain recombines TRBV6-5 with TRBJ1-5; D might be TRBD1 (5 bases). The CDR3 spans 14 residues. CDR1 and CDR2 (germline): MNHEY, SVGAGI. Trimming removed 6 bases at V and 3 bases at J, with 12 bases between. The CDR3 DNA sequence: TGTGCCAGCAGCGGGGGGATCGACAATCAGCCCCAGCATTTT. It translates to CASSGGIDNQPQHF.

The rearrangement joins TRBV19 to TRBJ2-7, with D perhaps matching TRBD1 (6 bases). Germline-derived CDR1 and CDR2 are LNHDA and SQIVND (reference sequence). V was pared by 5 bases and J by 7 bases, with 15 bases between. The CDR3 is 13 residues long. Here the CDR3 DNA reads TGTGCCAGTAGTGACAGGTTCAAAAGGGAGCAGTACTTC. It yields the protein CASSDRFKREQYF.

The J gene is TRBJ2-7, the V gene TRBV19, with D possibly TRBD1 on 6 matching bases. The CDR3 is made up of 14 amino acids. The V gene lost 5 bases and the J gene lost 3 bases, with 14 bases spanning the gap. Per the germline V gene, CDR1 is LNHDA and CDR2 is SQIVND (reference sequence). In nucleotides, the CDR3 is TGTGCCAGTAGTCCGACCCCGGACAGCTACGAGCAGTACTTC. Amino acids: CASSPTPDSYEQYF. Based on the CDR3 plus reference TRBV19 and TRBJ2-7, the full variable domain is DGGITQSPKYLFRKEGQNVTLSCEQNLNHDAMYWYRQDPGQGLRLIYYSQIVNDFQKGDIAEGYSVSREKKESFPLTVTSAQKNPTAFYLCASSPTPDSYEQYFGPGTRLTVT.

The chain couples TRBV5-1 to TRBJ1-1; D call uncertain. This CDR3 contains 16 residues. V lost 5 bases to trimming and J lost 3 bases, with 20 bases between them. Germline V gene data show CDR1 as SGHRS and CDR2 as YFSETQ. The CDR3 nucleotides read TGCGCCAGCAGTCTTGGGCCAAGACTGCCCTACACTGAAGCTTTCTTT. Encoded protein: CASSLGPRLPYTEAFF.

This rearrangement joins TRBV9 to TRBJ1-1; D gene ambiguous. Germline CDR1 reads SGDLS; CDR2 reads YYNGEE. The CDR3 is made up of 13 amino acids. Trimming cost V 2 bases and J 5 bases, with 10 bases left between them. In nucleotides, the CDR3 is TGTGCCAGCAGCGTTACTCGAGATACTGAAGCTTTCTTT. This gives the protein CASSVTRDTEAFF.

The chain has TRBV10-2 and TRBJ2-3, with 12 positions matching TRBD2. Germline CDR1 is WSHSY and CDR2 is SAAADI. The CDR3 spans 18 residues. V was clipped by 4 bases and J by 2 bases; unmatched bases: 10. The CDR3 region has the DNA TGCGCCAGCAGTGGACCGACTAGCGGGAGAACACCCACAGATACGCAGTATTTT. Its protein product is CASSGPTSGRTPTDTQYF.